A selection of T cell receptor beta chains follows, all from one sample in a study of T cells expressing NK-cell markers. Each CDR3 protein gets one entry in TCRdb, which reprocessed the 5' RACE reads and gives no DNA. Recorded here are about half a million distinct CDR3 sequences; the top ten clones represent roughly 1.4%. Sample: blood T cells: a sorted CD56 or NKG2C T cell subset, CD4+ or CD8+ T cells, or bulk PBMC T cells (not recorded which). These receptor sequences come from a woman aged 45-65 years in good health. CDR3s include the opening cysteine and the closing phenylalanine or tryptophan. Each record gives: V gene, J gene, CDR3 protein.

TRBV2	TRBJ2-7	CASTVAGASYEQYF
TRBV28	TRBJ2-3	CASSPHSGRVTDTQYF
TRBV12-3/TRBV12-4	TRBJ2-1	CASSPWAGGYNEQFF
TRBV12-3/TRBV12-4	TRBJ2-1	CASSLFSGRGNEQFF
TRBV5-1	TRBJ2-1	CASSWSGRENEQFF
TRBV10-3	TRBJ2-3	CAITNFTDTQYF
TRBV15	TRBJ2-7	CATSRGWGAGAHEQYF
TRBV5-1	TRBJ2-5	CASYGAPSGQETQYF
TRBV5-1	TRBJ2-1	CASSLGDTPEQFF
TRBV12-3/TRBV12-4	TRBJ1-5	CASRSTGGYQPQHF
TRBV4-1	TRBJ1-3	CASSEAGGGNTIYF
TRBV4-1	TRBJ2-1	CASSQDGLAGAHEQFF
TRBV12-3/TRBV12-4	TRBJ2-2	CASSRQGATTGELFF
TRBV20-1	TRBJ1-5	CSAPIPAGQRNQPQHF
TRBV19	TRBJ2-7	CASAGQTYEQYF
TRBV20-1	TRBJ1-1	CSAAPVRMNTEAFF
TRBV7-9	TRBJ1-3	CASSLRSSTVGNTIYF
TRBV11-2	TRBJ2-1	CASSGGLAGGVWNEQFF
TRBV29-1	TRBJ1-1	CSVDSGQGIAEAFF
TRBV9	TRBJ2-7	CASSVDPGESREQYF
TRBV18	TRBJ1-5	CASSLSGPQHF
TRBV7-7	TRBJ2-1	CASSLVLSLYNEQFF
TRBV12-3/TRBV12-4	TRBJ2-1	CASSASGHLIRGEQFF
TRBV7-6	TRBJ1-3	CASSRTMLEDTYSGNTIYF
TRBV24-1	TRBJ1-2	CATNGGLNYGYTF
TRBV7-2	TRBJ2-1	CASSLELAEQFF
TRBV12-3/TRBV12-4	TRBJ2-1	CASTPGLSSEQFF
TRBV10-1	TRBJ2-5	CASSGSTSHPETQYF
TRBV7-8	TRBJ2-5	CASSSLGGGETQYF
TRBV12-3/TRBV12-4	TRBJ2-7	CASSWGGYEQYF
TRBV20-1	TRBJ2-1	CSAGTTMGEQFF
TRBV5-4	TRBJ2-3	CASSFPDSTQYF
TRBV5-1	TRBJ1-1	CASSLRTGQYVTEAFF
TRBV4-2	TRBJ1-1	CASSQPGGTGDRNTEAFF
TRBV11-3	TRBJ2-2	CASSLEKGWNTGELFF
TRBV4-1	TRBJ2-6	CASSPDAGAGANVLTF
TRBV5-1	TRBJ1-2	CASSSIGANYGYTF
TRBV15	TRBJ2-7	CATSRDLARTYEQYF
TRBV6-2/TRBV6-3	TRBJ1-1	CASWEGSEAFF
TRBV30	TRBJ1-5	CAWRPNGNQPQHF